This T cell receptor (beta chain) was found in a study of lung T cells in sarcoidosis with Löfgren's syndrome (dated by TCRdb to about 2017). About the investigation overall: Sarcoidosis was characterized as a granulomatous disease that mainly affects the lungs and features an accumulation of CD4+ T cells in bronchoalveolar lavage fluid. The repertoire analyses concentrated on Lofgren's syndrome patients.

Data came from an Illumina MiSeq. In TCRdb, the public reads were trimmed at Q25 with fastp and aligned with MiXCR, with productive beta chains retained. CDR3 protein duplicates are merged, each entry listing the most common genes and DNA. The sample data list more than 50,000 distinct CDR3 sequences, and less than 25% of these were observed just once. About 2.5% of the sample goes to the ten largest clones. For this chain, trimming is 5 bases at the V end and 8 bases at the J end, and the number of junction bases without a gene match is 7. From cysteine to phenylalanine, the CDR3 is 14 amino acids long. Left in the record is the CDR3 DNA by itself, 42 bases read in frame from the first base. Worth noting for this clonotype: Its antigen target is currently unknown. Nothing much larger sits one base from this clone, and base qualities are not available.

The paper as a whole reports these results and caveats: CDR3 motifs in TRAV12-1 and TRBV2 were reported to be shared across several Lofgren's syndrome patients, which suggests public CD4+ TCR repertoires. In alphabeta pairing analysis, TRAV12-1 was found to pair preferentially with TRBV2, and CDR3 homology was shown by the resulting paired TCRs. Compared with control subjects, Lofgren's syndrome patients were reported to have TRAV12-1 and TRBV2 as the most expanded V gene segments. Recognition of a sarcoidosis-associated antigen was only suggested; the antigen itself remained putative and unidentified.

The material sequenced was CD4+ T cells from PBMCs. The V and J segments used are TRBV12-3 or TRBV12-4 and TRBJ2-4, with 9 bases aligning to TRBD1. This TCR derives from a human donor with sarcoidosis (Löfgren's syndrome or another form), or a control subject (not recorded which). The nucleotides are TGTGCCAGCAGTCCGAGGACAGGGGTGGACATTCAGTACTTC. It translates to CASSPRTGVDIQYF.